This TCR beta chain comes out of a study of T cell changes during pregnancy in multiple sclerosis. V trimming: 5 bases; J trimming: 6 bases; junction bases outside the gene matches: 13. The CDR3 contains 16 residues. From germline, CDR1 is SGHAT and CDR2 FQNNGV. Clones were read by immunoSEQ multiplex PCR, and TCRdb kept only the in-frame ones, dropping some. The sample has tens of thousands of clones, more than 90% seen once. This clonotype was sampled from a female donor with multiple sclerosis, enrolled in a pregnancy study. V gene TRBV11-2 combines with J gene TRBJ2-3; 8 bases align to TRBD1. Sample: CD8+ T cells from peripheral blood mononuclear cells, taken before pregnancy. CDR3 protein: CASSPKGTGPMDTQYF. DNA for the CDR3: TGTGCCAGCAGCCCAAAGGGGACAGGACCGATGGATACGCAGTATTTT. The whole variable domain, filled in from reference TRBV11-2 and TRBJ2-3, reads EAGVAQSPRYKIIEKRQSVAFWCNPISGHATLYWYQQILGQGPKLLIQFQNNGVVDDSQLPKDRFSAERLKGVDSTLKIQPAKLEDSAVYLCASSPKGTGPMDTQYFGPGTRLTVL.